This paragraph reports one T cell receptor (beta chain). This sample was taken from a study of cytomegalovirus exposure and HLA in healthy donors. Germline V gene sequence: CDR1 SGHTA, CDR2 FQGNSA. The V end lost 4 bases, the J end lost 0 bases, and 8 bases lay between the germline ends. There are 14 residues in the CDR3. A multiplex PCR was run with 60 Vbeta primers and 13 Jbeta primers. Profiled with immunoSEQ multiplex PCR; TCRdb holds only in-frame clones, not every one. The top ten hold roughly 2.1% of the sample, which has nearly 200,000 clones, more than 60% seen once. The sample consisted of PBMCs. This TCR derives from a woman aged 25 to 39 in good health and CMV-seropositive. The rearrangement joins TRBV7-2 to TRBJ2-3; D ambiguous. Here the CDR3 DNA reads TGTGCCAGCAGCTCCTCGTTTAGCACAGATACGCAGTATTTT. Protein sequence: CASSSSFSTDTQYF.